One and the same sample provided the 21 T cell receptor beta chains below, sequenced in a study of cytotoxic CD8 clonotypes in ibrutinib-treated CLL. Using immunoSEQ multiplex PCR, the repertoire was profiled, and TCRdb retains in-frame clones only, with some absent. The sample includes 50,000 or so clones, less than 90% of them seen just once. The starting material was PBMCs, obtained after 24 months of ibrutinib treatment. The receptors stem from a human donor with chronic lymphocytic leukemia.

In regard to this clone: Sequence at one end of the junction differs from germline and may be a read error. J is TRBJ2-5 and V is TRBV11-3; D might be TRBD1 or TRBD2, each matching 5 bases. Germline-derived CDR1 and CDR2 are SGHNT and YENEEA. The CDR3 sequence is 13 residues long. The CDR3, as DNA: TGTGCCAGCAGCACCGACCGGGGCGACGGAGACAACTTC. Its protein product is CASSTDRGDGDNF. The full variable domain, rest sourced from reference TRBV11-3 and TRBJ2-5, is EAGVVQSPRYKIIEKKQPVAFWCNPISGHNTLYWYLQNLGQGPELLIRYENEEAVDDSQLPKDRFSAERLKGVDSTLKIQPAELGDSAVYLCASSTDRGDGDNFGPGTRLLVL.

The chain is built from TRBV10-3 and TRBJ2-7; D assignment may be TRBD1 or TRBD2 (6 bases each). Deletions cut 7 bases from V and 2 bases from J, with 18 bases between. This CDR3 contains 15 residues. Germline assignment: CDR1 ENHRY and CDR2 SYGVKD. The CDR3 DNA sequence: TGTGCCATCACCTCAGGAGGGGGATTCACCTACGAGCAGTACTTC. Its protein is CAITSGGGFTYEQYF.

The table lists this clone with a few counts. This chain joins TRBV11-2 and TRBJ2-7; D possibly corresponds to TRBD2 (6 bases). The V and J ends lost 3 bases and 5 bases respectively, with 17 bases between them. The germline CDR1 and CDR2 sequences are SGHAT and FQNNGV. This CDR3 comprises 15 residues. This CDR3 is CASSLYLTGSDEQYF. The DNA of the CDR3 is TGTGCCAGCAGCTTGTATTTGACCGGGAGCGACGAGCAGTACTTC.

This chain links TRBV10-3 with TRBJ2-7; TRBD2 matches at 13 bases. CDR3 length equals 14 residues. The germline V gene has CDR1 ENHRY and CDR2 SYGVKD. J gave up 6 bases and V 10 bases, and 9 bases lay outside the gene matches. The CDR3 reads CATSGLAGESEQYF. The CDR3 DNA reads as TGTGCCACCTCCGGACTAGCGGGGGAAAGCGAGCAGTACTTC.

The rearrangement uses TRBV5-1 and TRBJ2-1, with 7 bases matching TRBD1. Germline V gene sequence: CDR1 SGHRS, CDR2 YFSETQ. Losses at the gene ends were 2 bases for V and 7 bases for J; bases not matched to a gene: 9. CDR3 length: 15 amino acids. The CDR3 loop is CASSFRDSSLNEQFF. In DNA form, the CDR3 reads TGCGCCAGCAGCTTCCGGGACAGCTCGCTGAATGAGCAGTTCTTC.

CDR3 in DNA: TGTGCCAGCAGCTGGGACAGTATAACGAGCAGCACTCAGTACTTC. Its translation: CASSWDSITSSTQYF. The chain couples TRBV5-6 to TRBJ2-7; 7 bases line up with TRBD1. J was trimmed by 10 bases and V by 3 bases; bases with no gene match: 16. Germline-derived CDR1 and CDR2 are SGHDT and YYEEEE. The length of the CDR3 is 15 residues.

This sequence joins TRBV10-1 and TRBJ1-5; 7 bases align to TRBD1. The germline V gene encodes CDR1 WNHNN and CDR2 SYGVQD (reference sequence). This CDR3 is built from 16 residues. Trimming removed 0 bases from V and 7 bases from J; junction bases left unmatched: 9. CDR3 in DNA: TGCGCCAGCAGTGAGTCTAGGACAGGACCGGGGCAGCCCCAGCATTTT. Amino acids: CASSESRTGPGQPQHF.

The gene calls are TRBV19 and TRBJ1-2, with D possibly being TRBD1 (6 bases). The CDR3 totals 16 residues. Germline CDR1 LNHDA, CDR2 SQIVND (reference sequence). With 5 bases removed from V and 7 bases from J, the gap between germline ends came to 23 bases. The CDR3 reads CASSAGGGAQGGGYTF. CDR3 coding DNA: TGTGCCAGTAGTGCCGGAGGGGGGGCCCAGGGAGGTGGCTACACCTTC.

The chain recombines TRBV5-1 with TRBJ2-3; D is unresolved. The V end was cut by 4 bases, the J end by 3 bases, with 12 bases between. This CDR3 region has 14 residues. Germline V CDR1 and CDR2: SGHRS, YFSETQ. As DNA, the CDR3 is TGCGCCAGCAGCCTGCGTCGGAGTACAGATACGCAGTATTTT. Translated: CASSLRRSTDTQYF.

The rearrangement links TRBV19 to TRBJ2-5; tentatively, D is TRBD2 (7 bases). Between the trimmed V and J ends, which lost 6 bases and 2 bases, there was a span of 13 bases. Germline V gives CDR1 LNHDA, CDR2 SQIVND (reference sequence). The CDR3 is made up of 14 amino acids. CDR3 in amino acids: CASRRGGSQETQYF. CDR3 in DNA: TGTGCCAGTAGAAGGGGGGGGTCTCAAGAGACCCAGTACTTC.

The rearrangement joins TRBV2 to TRBJ1-2, with 9 bases matching TRBD1. Germline lookup yields CDR1 SNHLY and CDR2 FYNNEI. The CDR3 contains 13 residues. V dropped 4 bases and J dropped 8; count of bases not matched to a gene: 5. The CDR3 nucleotides read TGTGCCAGCAGTGCAACAGGGGGCAACGGCTACACCTTC. This gives the protein CASSATGGNGYTF.

V and J are TRBV7-9 and TRBJ2-1; the D call may be TRBD1 or TRBD2 (7 bases each). CDR1 and CDR2 from the germline V gene are SEHNR and FQNEAQ (reference sequence). Trimming removed 6 bases at V and 4 bases at J, with 19 bases between. The CDR3 length is 16 residues. Written as DNA, the CDR3 is TGTGCCAGCAGTAGGGGGCTAGCGGCGGAATACAATGAGCAGTTCTTC. Translation gives CASSRGLAAEYNEQFF.

The chain links TRBV6-5 to TRBJ1-4, with unresolved D. The CDR3 has 14 amino acids. V was shortened by 6 bases and J by 0 bases, with 8 bases between the two germline ends. From germline, CDR1 is MNHEY and CDR2 SVGAGI. For the CDR3, the DNA is TGTGCCAGCAGGCGCACGTCAACTAATGAAAAACTGTTTTTT. Protein: CASRRTSTNEKLFF.

The chain combines TRBV5-6 with TRBJ1-4; 7 nucleotides match TRBD1. The CDR3 contains 17 residues. The ends lost 0 bases at V and 0 bases at J; junction bases unmatched: 5. From germline, CDR1 is SGHDT and CDR2 YYEEEE. The DNA of the CDR3 is TGTGCCAGCAGCTTGGGGACAGGTCCAGCAACTAATGAAAAACTGTTTTTT. This sequence encodes CASSLGTGPATNEKLFF.

This clone was counted a few times. The J gene is TRBJ1-2, the V gene TRBV19, with D unresolved. The CDR3 has 11 amino acids. Germline V lookup: CDR1 LNHDA, CDR2 SQIVND (reference sequence). Trimming removed 8 bases from V and 5 bases from J, with 9 bases in between. The CDR3 is CASSRLYGYTF. CDR3 in DNA: TGTGCCAGTTCGCGATTATATGGCTACACCTTC.

The chain carries TRBV30 and TRBJ1-6; D is undetermined. Trimming pared 4 bases from V and 10 bases from J, leaving 14 bases between. CDR1 is GTSNPN, CDR2 SVGIG, per germline (reference sequence). The CDR3 consists of 13 residues. Here the CDR3 reads CAWIQTAGSPLHF. CDR3 nucleotide sequence: TGTGCCTGGATACAGACTGCTGGCTCACCCCTCCACTTT.

The chain links TRBV5-4 to TRBJ2-3; no clear D. V was shortened by 1 base and J by 2 bases, with 11 bases between the two germline ends. This CDR3 spans 15 amino acids. Germline CDR1 reads SGHNT; CDR2 reads YYREEE (reference sequence). CDR3 DNA sequence: TGTGCCAGCAGCTTGTCCTCCCAGCCCACAGATACGCAGTATTTT. Translation: CASSLSSQPTDTQYF.

This chain uses TRBV10-2 with TRBJ2-2, with unresolved D. Deletions cut 3 bases from V and 7 bases from J, with 12 bases between. The CDR3 length is 14 residues. Germline CDR1 WSHSY, CDR2 SAAADI. CDR3 DNA: TGCGCCAGCAGTGACCCACCCATTGGCGGGGAGCTGTTTTTT. Translation: CASSDPPIGGELFF.

The chain employs TRBV18 and TRBJ2-1; D is unresolved. CDR3 length: 16 amino acids. Germline V gene sequence: CDR1 KGHSH, CDR2 LQKENI. Trimming took 3 bases from V and 0 from J, leaving 12 bases between them. The CDR3 loop is CASSPMSSGSYNEQFF. The CDR3 DNA follows: TGTGCCAGCTCACCCATGAGTAGTGGCTCCTACAATGAGCAGTTCTTC.

In this sample, this clone turned up a few times. The chain carries TRBV2 and TRBJ1-4, with D perhaps matching TRBD1 (6 bases). The CDR3 spans 13 residues. Germline assignment: CDR1 SNHLY and CDR2 FYNNEI. The germline V and J ends were trimmed by 6 bases and 4 bases, with 9 bases remaining between them. Here the CDR3 DNA reads TGTGCCAGCAGGGGACACGTTAATGAAAAACTGTTTTTT. Amino acids: CASRGHVNEKLFF.

This clone has a single count. For the CDR3, the DNA is TGTGCCAGCAGTACGCGGACAGGGTATGAGCAGTTCTTC. This gives the protein CASSTRTGYEQFF. The V call is TRBV6-1, the J call TRBJ2-1, with TRBD1 identical over 8 bases. Germline CDR1 and CDR2: MNHNS and SASEGT. Losses at the gene ends were 5 bases for V and 8 bases for J; bases not matched to a gene: 5. This CDR3 spans 13 amino acids.